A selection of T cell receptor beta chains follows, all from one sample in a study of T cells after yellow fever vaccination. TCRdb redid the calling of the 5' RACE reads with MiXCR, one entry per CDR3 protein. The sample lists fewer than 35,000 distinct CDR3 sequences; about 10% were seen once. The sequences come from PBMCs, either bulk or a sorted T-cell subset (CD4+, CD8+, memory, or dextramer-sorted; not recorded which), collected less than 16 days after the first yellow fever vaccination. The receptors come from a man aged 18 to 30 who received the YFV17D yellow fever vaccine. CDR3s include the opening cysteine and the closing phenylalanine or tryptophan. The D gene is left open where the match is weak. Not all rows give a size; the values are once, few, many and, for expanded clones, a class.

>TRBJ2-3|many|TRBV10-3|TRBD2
TGTGCCATCATCTCGGGGAGGGAAGGGCGGATGGATACGCAGTATTTT
CAIISGREGRMDTQYF
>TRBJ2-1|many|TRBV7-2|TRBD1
TGTGCCAGCAGCCCCAAGGGACAGGGATACTACAATGAGCAGTTCTTC
CASSPKGQGYYNEQFF
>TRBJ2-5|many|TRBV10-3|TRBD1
TGTGCCATCAGTGAGTCGACAGGGCAGGGTTGGGAGACCCAGTACTTC
CAISESTGQGWETQYF
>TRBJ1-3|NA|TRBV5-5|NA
TGTGCCAGCAGCTTCGTCCCCGTACCTCGGAACACCATATATTTT
CASSFVPVPRNTIYF
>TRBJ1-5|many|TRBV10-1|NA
TGCGCCAGCAATTCGAGGCCCCCCGAAGGCAATCAGCCCCAGCATTTT
CASNSRPPEGNQPQHF
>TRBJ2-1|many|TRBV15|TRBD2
TGTGCCACCAGCAGAGAGTACGGGGGGGCTTACAATGAGCAGTTCTTC
CATSREYGGAYNEQFF
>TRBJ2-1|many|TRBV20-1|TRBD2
TGCAGTGCTAGCGGGGGGGCCTCGAATGAGCAGTTCTTC
CSASGGASNEQFF
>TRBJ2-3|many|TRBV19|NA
TGTGCCAGTAGTGGCACAGAGGCTAGCACAGATACGCAGTATTTT
CASSGTEASTDTQYF
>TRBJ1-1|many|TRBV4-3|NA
TGCGCCAGCAGCCAAGAAGCCGGGAACACTGAAGCTTTCTTT
CASSQEAGNTEAFF
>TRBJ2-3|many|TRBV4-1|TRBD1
TGCGCCAGCAGCTTAAACAGGGGGTTGGGAGATACGCAGTATTTT
CASSLNRGLGDTQYF
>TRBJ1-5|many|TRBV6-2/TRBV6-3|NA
TGTGCCAGCAGTTTCTCAGGGGATCAGCCCCAGCATTTT
CASSFSGDQPQHF
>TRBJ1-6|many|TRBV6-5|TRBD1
TGTGCCAGCAGGCCCCCGGACAGGGCCAATTCACCCCTCCACTTT
CASRPPDRANSPLHF
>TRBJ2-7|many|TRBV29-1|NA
TGCAGCGGTGAATCAACCCCCCCACCGTCTAGCTACGAGCAGTACTTC
CSGESTPPPSSYEQYF
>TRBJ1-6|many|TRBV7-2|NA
TGTGCCAGCAGCTCCCAGGCCGGGGATTCACCCCTCCACTTT
CASSSQAGDSPLHF
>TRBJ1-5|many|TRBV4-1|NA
TGCGCCAGCAGCCAAGATCCAAAGGGAGGGGTTCGTCAGCCCCAGCATTTT
CASSQDPKGGVRQPQHF
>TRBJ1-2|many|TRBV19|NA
TGTGCCAGTAGTATCGATTGGGCAGAATATGGCTACACCTTC
CASSIDWAEYGYTF
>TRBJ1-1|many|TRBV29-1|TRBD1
TGCAGCGTTAAGTTGAGTTCCCCCGGGACAGATACCTTGAACACTGAAGCTTTCTTT
CSVKLSSPGTDTLNTEAFF
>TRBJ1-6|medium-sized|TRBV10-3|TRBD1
TGTGCCATCAGTGATCGTGCCAGGGACAGGTCTTCACCCCTCCACTTT
CAISDRARDRSSPLHF
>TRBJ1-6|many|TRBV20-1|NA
TGCAGTGCCGGCAGGGATTCACCCCTCCACTTT
CSAGRDSPLHF
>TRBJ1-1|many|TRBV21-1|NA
TGTGCCAGCAGCAAATTAAGCGGGGACACTGAAGCTTTCTTT
CASSKLSGDTEAFF
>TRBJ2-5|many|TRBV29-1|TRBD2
TGCAGCGTGGGCCCCGGGACCGCTTCGGGGGGGTCCCAGTACTTC
CSVGPGTASGGSQYF
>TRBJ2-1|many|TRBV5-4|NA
TGTGCCAGCAGCCCGAGACAGCACCACTCCTACAATGAGCAGTTCTTC
CASSPRQHHSYNEQFF
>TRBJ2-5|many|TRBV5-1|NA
TGCGCCAGCAGCTTGGACCAGGGGACCCAGTACTTC
CASSLDQGTQYF
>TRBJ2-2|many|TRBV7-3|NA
TGTGCCAGCAGCATACAGGGAACCGGGGAGCTGTTTTTT
CASSIQGTGELFF
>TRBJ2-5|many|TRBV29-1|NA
TGCAGCGTGGTCAGGTACCAAGAGACCCAGTACTTC
CSVVRYQETQYF
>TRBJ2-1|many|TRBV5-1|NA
TGCGCCAGCAGCCTAATGGGTGACAATGAGCAGTTCTTC
CASSLMGDNEQFF
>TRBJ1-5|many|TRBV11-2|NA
TGTGCCAGCTCTGCCCCTGGCGGGGTCTTCGGGTTAGTTAATCAGCCCCAGCATTTT
CASSAPGGVFGLVNQPQHF
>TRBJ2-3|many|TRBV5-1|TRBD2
TGCGCCAGCAGCTTGGAAGCGCGGGGGGCCACAGATACGCAGTATTTT
CASSLEARGATDTQYF
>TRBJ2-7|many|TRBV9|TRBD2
TGTGCCAGCAGCCCCATAAGCGGGGGGTACTACGAGCAGTACTTC
CASSPISGGYYEQYF
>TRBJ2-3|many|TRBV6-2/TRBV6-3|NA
TGTGCCAGCAGTCCCGGGACTGGCACAGATACGCAGTATTTT
CASSPGTGTDTQYF
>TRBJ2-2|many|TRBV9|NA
TGTGCCAGCAGCCCCTCGGGGACCGGGGAGCTGTTTTTT
CASSPSGTGELFF
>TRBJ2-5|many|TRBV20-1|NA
TGCAGTGCTAGAAGGGGGAGCTTTCAAGAGACCCAGTACTTC
CSARRGSFQETQYF
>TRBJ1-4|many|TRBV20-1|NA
TGCAGTGCTATCCGGGACACCCAGACAACTAATGAAAAACTGTTTTTT
CSAIRDTQTTNEKLFF
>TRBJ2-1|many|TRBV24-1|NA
TGTGCCACCAGTGTAGGGACCGGGATCCATGAGCAGTTCTTC
CATSVGTGIHEQFF
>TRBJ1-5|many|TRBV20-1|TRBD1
TGCAGTGCTAGCAGGGGGGTCGATCAGCCCCGGCATTTT
CSASRGVDQPRHF
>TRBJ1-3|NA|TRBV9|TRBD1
TGTGCCAGCAGCGTAGGGACAGGGGACTCTGGAAACACCATATATTTT
CASSVGTGDSGNTIYF